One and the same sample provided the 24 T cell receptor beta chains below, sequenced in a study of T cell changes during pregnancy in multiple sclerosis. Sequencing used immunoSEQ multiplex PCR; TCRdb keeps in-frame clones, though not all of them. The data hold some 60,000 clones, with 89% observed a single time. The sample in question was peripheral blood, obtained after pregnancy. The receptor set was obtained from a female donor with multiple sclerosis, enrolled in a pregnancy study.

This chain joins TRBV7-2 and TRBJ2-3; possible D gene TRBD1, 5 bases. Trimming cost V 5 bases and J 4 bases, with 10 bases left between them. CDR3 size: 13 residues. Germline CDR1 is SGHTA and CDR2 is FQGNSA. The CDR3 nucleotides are TGTGCCAGCAGCCCCAGGGCGGCAGATACGCAGTATTTT. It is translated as CASSPRAADTQYF. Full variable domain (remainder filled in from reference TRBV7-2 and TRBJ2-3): GAGVSQSPSNKVTEKGKDVELRCDPISGHTALYWYRQSLGQGLEFLIYFQGNSAPDKSGLPSDRFSAERTGGSVSTLTIQRTQQEDSAVYLCASSPRAADTQYFGPGTRLTVL.

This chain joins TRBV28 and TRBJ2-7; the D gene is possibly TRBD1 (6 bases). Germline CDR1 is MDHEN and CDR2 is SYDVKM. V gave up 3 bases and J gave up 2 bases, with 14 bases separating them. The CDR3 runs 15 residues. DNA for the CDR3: TGTGCCAGCAGTTTGCTTTGGACAGCGACCTACGAGCAGTACTTC. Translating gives CASSLLWTATYEQYF.

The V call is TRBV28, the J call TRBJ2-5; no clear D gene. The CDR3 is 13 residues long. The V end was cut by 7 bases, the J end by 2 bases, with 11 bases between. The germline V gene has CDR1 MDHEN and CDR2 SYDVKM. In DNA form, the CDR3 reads TGTGCCAGCACGACAAACGATCAAGAGACCCAGTACTTC. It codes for CASTTNDQETQYF.

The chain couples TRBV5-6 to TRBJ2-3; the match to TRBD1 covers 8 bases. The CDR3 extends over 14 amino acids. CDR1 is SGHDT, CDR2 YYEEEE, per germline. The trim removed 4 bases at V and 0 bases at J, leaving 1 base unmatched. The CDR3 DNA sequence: TGTGCCAGCAGCAGGGACAGGAGCACAGATACGCAGTATTTT. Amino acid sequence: CASSRDRSTDTQYF.

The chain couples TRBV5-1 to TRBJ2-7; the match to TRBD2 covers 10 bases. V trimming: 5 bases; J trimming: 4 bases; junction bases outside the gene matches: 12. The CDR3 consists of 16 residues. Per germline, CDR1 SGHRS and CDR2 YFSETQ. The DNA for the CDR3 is TGCGCCAGCAGTCCCGCGCAGGGTAGCGGGGGGTACGAGCAGTACTTC. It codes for CASSPAQGSGGYEQYF.

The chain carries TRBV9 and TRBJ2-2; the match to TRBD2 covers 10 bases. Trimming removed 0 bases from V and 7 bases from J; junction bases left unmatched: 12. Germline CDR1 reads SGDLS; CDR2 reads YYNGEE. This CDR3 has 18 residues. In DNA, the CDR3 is TGTGCCAGCAGCGTAGCGAGCGGGGGGGCCTTTCTGGACGGGGAGCTGTTTTTT. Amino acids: CASSVASGGAFLDGELFF.

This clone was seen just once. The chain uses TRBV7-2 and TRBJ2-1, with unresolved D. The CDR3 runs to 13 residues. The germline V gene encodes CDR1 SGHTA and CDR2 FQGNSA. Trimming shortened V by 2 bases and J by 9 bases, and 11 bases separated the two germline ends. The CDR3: CASSLNFRVEQFF. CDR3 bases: TGTGCCAGCAGCTTAAATTTTCGGGTTGAGCAGTTCTTC.

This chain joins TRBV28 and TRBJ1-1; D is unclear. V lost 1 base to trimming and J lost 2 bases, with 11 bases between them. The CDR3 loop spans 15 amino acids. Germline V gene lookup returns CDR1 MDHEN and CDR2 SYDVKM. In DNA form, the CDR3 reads TGTGCCAGCAGTTTATACGGGGAAGTAAACACTGAAGCTTTCTTT. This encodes CASSLYGEVNTEAFF.

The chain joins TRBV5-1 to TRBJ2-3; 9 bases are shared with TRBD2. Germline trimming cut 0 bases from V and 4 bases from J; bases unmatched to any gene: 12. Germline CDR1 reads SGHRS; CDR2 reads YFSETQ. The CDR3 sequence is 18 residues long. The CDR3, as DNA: TGCGCCAGCAGCTTGGCCGCGGGTGGTAGCGGGGGTGCAGATACGCAGTATTTT. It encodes CASSLAAGGSGGADTQYF.

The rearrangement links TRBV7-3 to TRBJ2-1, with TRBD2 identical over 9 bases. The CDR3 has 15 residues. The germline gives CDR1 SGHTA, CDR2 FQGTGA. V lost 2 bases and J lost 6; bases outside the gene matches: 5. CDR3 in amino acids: CASSLLRGGINEQFF. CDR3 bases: TGTGCCAGCAGCTTATTGCGGGGGGGCATCAATGAGCAGTTCTTC.

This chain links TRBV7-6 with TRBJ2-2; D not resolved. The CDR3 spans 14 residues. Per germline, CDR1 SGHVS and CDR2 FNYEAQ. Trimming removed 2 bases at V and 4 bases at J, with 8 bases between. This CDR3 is CASSLLTSTGELFF. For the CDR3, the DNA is TGTGCCAGCAGCTTACTCACAAGCACCGGGGAGCTGTTTTTT. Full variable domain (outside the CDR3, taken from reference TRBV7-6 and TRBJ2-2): GAGVSQSPRYKVTKRGQDVALRCDPISGHVSLYWYRQALGQGPEFLTYFNYEAQQDKSGLPNDRFSAERPEGSISTLTIQRTEQRDSAMYRCASSLLTSTGELFFGEGSRLTVL.

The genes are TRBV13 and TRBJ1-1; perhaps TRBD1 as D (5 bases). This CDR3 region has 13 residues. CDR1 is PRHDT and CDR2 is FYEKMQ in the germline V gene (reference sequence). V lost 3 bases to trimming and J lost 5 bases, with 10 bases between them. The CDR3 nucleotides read TGTGCCAGCAGCTTCGGACGGGGGACTGAAGCTTTCTTT. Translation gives CASSFGRGTEAFF. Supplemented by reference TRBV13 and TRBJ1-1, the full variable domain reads AAGVIQSPRHLIKEKRETATLKCYPIPRHDTVYWYQQGPGQDPQFLISFYEKMQSDKGSIPDRFSAQQFSDYHSELNMSSLELGDSALYFCASSFGRGTEAFFGQGTRLTVV.

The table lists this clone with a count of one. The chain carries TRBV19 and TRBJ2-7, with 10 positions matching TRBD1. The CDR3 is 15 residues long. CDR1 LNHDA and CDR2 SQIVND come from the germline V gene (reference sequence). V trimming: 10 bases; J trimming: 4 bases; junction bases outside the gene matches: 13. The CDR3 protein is CATRQGAHEGYEQYF. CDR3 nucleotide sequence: TGTGCCACCCGACAGGGGGCGCACGAAGGTTACGAGCAGTACTTC.

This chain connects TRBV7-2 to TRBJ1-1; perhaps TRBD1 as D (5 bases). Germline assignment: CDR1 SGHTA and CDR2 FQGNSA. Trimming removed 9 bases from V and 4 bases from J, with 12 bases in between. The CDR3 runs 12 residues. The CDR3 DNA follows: TGTGCCAGTCAGGGATCGGGCACTGAAGCTTTCTTT. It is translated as CASQGSGTEAFF.

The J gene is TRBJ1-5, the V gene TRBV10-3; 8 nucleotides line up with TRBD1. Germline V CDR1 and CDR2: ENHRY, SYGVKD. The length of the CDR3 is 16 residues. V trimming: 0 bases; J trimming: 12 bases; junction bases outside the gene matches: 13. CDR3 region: CAISESPGTQGADQHF. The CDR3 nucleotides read TGTGCCATCAGTGAGTCACCAGGGACGCAGGGGGCAGACCAGCATTTT.

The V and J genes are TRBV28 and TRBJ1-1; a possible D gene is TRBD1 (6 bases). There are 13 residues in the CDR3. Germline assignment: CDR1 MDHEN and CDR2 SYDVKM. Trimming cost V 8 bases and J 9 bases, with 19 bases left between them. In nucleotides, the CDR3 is TGTGCCAGCCACAGGGCCTCCCTCCCACAAGCTTTCTTT. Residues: CASHRASLPQAFF.

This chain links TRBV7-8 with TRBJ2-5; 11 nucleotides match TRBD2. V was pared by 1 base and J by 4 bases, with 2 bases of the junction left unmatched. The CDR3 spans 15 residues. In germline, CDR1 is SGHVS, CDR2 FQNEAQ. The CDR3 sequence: CASSLGSGGGETQYF. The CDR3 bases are TGTGCCAGCAGCTTAGGTAGCGGGGGGGGAGAGACCCAGTACTTC.

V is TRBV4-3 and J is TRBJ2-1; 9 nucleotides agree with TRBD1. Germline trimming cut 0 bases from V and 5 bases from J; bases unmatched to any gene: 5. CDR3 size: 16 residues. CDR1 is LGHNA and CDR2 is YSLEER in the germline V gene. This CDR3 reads CASSQDMGTGHNEQFF. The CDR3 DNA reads TGCGCCAGCAGCCAAGACATGGGGACAGGGCACAATGAGCAGTTCTTC.

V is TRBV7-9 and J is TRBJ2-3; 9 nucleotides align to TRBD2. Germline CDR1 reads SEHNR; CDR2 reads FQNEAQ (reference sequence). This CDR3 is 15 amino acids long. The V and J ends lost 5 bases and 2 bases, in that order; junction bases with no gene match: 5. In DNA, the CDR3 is TGTGCCAGCAGCCCCGGGACTAGCATCACAGATACGCAGTATTTT. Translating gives CASSPGTSITDTQYF.

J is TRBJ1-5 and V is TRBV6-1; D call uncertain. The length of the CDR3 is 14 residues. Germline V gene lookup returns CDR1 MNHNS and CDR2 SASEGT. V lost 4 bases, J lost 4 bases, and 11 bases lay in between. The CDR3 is CASSVLPANQPQHF. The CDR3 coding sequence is TGTGCCAGCAGTGTACTGCCTGCTAATCAGCCCCAGCATTTT.

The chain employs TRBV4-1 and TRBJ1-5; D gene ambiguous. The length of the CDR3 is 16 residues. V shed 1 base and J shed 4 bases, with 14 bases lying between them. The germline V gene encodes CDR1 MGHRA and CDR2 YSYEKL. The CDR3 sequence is CASSQGPLGLNQPQHF. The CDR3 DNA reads TGCGCCAGCAGCCAAGGACCTCTAGGTTTGAATCAGCCCCAGCATTTT.

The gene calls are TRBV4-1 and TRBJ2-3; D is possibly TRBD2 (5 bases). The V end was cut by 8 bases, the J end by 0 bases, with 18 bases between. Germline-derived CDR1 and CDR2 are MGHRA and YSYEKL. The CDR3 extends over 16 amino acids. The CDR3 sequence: CASALGRGTSTDTQYF. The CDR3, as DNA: TGCGCCAGCGCCCTAGGACGGGGAACTAGCACAGATACGCAGTATTTT.

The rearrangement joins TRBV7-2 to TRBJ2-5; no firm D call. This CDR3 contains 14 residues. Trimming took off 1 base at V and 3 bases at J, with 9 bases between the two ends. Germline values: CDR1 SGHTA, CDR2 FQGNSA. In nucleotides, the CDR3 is TGTGCCAGCAGCTTAGGGCAGGCGAAAGAGACCCAGTACTTC. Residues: CASSLGQAKETQYF. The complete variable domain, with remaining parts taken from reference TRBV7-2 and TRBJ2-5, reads GAGVSQSPSNKVTEKGKDVELRCDPISGHTALYWYRQSLGQGLEFLIYFQGNSAPDKSGLPSDRFSAERTGGSVSTLTIQRTQQEDSAVYLCASSLGQAKETQYFGPGTRLLVL.

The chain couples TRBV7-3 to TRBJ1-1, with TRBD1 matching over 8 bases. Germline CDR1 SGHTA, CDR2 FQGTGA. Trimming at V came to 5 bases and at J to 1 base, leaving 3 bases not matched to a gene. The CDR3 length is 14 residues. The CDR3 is CASSQTGANTEAFF. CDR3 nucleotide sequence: TGTGCCAGCAGCCAGACAGGGGCGAACACTGAAGCTTTCTTT.